This TCR beta chain comes out of a study of Graves' ophthalmopathy and Graves' hyperthyroidism. Study-wide results and limits: The model predicted ophthalmopathy progression with around 70% sensitivity and under 75% specificity.

The V and J ends lost 4 bases and 0 bases respectively, with 10 bases between them. The germline V gene encodes CDR1 SEHNR and CDR2 FQNEAQ (reference sequence). This CDR3 contains 14 residues. As the template, RNA transcripts were used to amplify TCR beta CDR3 regions. The library came from an HTBI-primed first-round RT-PCR and a second-round multiplex PCR. TCRdb fed the multiplex PCR reads into MiXCR, producing one record per CDR3 protein. The data hold approximately 700,000 distinct CDR3 sequences, with 40% observed a single time. About this clonotype itself: Its antigen is unidentified.

The clonotype comes from an adult man with Graves' ophthalmopathy. The specimen sequenced was peripheral blood. This chain links TRBV7-9 with TRBJ2-7; perhaps D is TRBD1 or TRBD2 (5 bases each). In DNA, the CDR3 is TGTGCCAGCAGCTACGGGGCAAGCTCCTACGAGCAGTACTTC. Protein product: CASSYGASSYEQYF.